This T cell receptor beta chain came from a study of radiation and T cells in renal cell carcinoma. Time point: blood 4 weeks post-SBRT, at nephrectomy. As to treatment: 15 Gy SBRT to primary tumor, nephrectomy 4 weeks later. Nephrectomy followed 15 Gy stereotactic body radiation by 4 weeks. Clear cell pathology was present in this patient's renal cell carcinoma. The assay was immunoSEQ multiplex PCR, and TCRdb's table has in-frame clones only and misses some. The sample includes over 120,000 clones, around nine tenths seen only once; the top ten take under 20%. Notes on this clone: No antigen is known for it.

Study results and caveats: From baseline, blood top tumor clonotypes peaked at 2 weeks post-radiation. Without pretreatment biopsies, baseline tumor clonotype presence was undetermined.

Trimming removed 5 bases from V and 1 base from J; junction bases left unmatched: 3. The CDR3 contains 16 residues. Looked up from germline, CDR1 is SGHVS and CDR2 is FQNEAQ. The chain is built from TRBV7-8 and TRBJ2-5; 14 nucleotides line up with TRBD2. This specimen consisted of blood, obtained from a patient whose treatment included radiotherapy and nephrectomy. This TCR came from a woman aged 45-65 years with renal cell carcinoma. CDR3 protein: CASSGTSGGFQETQYF. DNA of the CDR3: TGTGCCAGCAGCGGGACTAGCGGGGGCTTCCAAGAGACCCAGTACTTC.